The source of this T cell receptor (beta chain) is a study of cytomegalovirus exposure and HLA in healthy donors (dated by TCRdb to 2015 to 2018). With regard to the full study: In an earlier analysis of around 540 of the donors, 276 Gb of sequence data and some 100 million unique TCR beta sequences from about 179 million T cells were reported. An early release that covered some 630 HLA-typed donors contained approximately 300 gigabases of sequencing data and approximately 85 million unique TCR sequences. Among the roughly 390 genotyped donors, 75% to 90% belonged to the genetic ancestry cluster associated with self-reported Caucasian donors. The study was designed to test whether signatures of past pathogen exposure could be identified by cataloging public T cell receptors. Using immunosequencing, the study profiled T cell repertoires from about 650 subjects and related those repertoires to cytomegalovirus serostatus. Besides the first cohort of roughly 660 subjects, a separate validation cohort made up of some 110 different subjects was used. To predict cytomegalovirus infection status, the study brought together high-throughput TCR immunosequencing, statistical association of individual TCRs with disease status, and machine learning. A later analysis re-examined previously published TCR beta repertoires from 610 or so donors and added high-resolution HLA genotyping to investigate patterns of TCR occurrence. Rather than drawing on any new phenotypic data, the later analysis identified candidate immune exposures from TCR beta sequences and the way those sequences occurred across donors. To decide whether each TCR beta V gene segment behaved as functional or pseudogenic, an earlier analysis of approximately 590 of the donors relied on high-throughput TCR beta sequencing. Donor age, sex, ethnicity and CMV serostatus were collected together with the repertoire data. Genome-wide SNP genotypes for about three fifths of the 666 donors were used in a later genetic analysis, which treated that subset as a discovery cohort. Every repertoire in the discovery cohort had been generated on one and the same sequencing platform. HLA typing included class I and class II loci at four-digit resolution. Typing coverage varied by locus: 629-630 donors for A, B, C, DRB1 and DQB1; roughly 520 for DQA1; approximately 610 for DPA1; under 490 for DPB1. Because of strong linkage in the cohort, five DR-DQ haplotypes were treated as single units for association and clustering. Among roughly 400 genotyped donors of the cohort, an average of around 240,000 unique TCR beta nucleotide sequences was sequenced per donor, of which 15% to 20% were non-productive.

Libraries were constructed by the immunoSEQ multiplex PCR assay. For the multiplex PCR, a mixture combining 60 forward primers for TCR Vbeta segments and 13 reverse primers for TCR Jbeta segments was used. The CDR3 region of rearranged TCR beta genes was amplified from genomic DNA with a multiplex PCR assay. Amplified TCR beta libraries were sequenced as 87-base-pair reads on the Illumina HiSeq System. In the source study's methods: Across the 670 or so repertoires, a later analysis counted 78 million or so unique TCR beta chains, some 11 million of which were shared by at least two donors. A nearest-neighbor algorithm error-corrected the raw reads and collapsed the reads into unique sequences, merging closely related sequences to remove PCR and sequencing errors. CDR3 sequences were aligned to IMGT reference sequences to assign V, D and J gene segments. For a sequence to be retained, a match of at least six nucleotides to both a V gene segment and a J gene segment was required. Rearrangements were classified as productive when the CDR3 lacked stop codons and remained in frame with V and J, and all other rearrangements were classified as non-productive. CDR3 was defined by IMGT convention, running from the second conserved V-encoded cysteine to the conserved J-encoded phenylalanine. In an earlier analysis of around 600 of the donors, sequences lacking an unambiguous match to a single V gene segment were excluded. An earlier analysis of around 600 of the donors classified V segments as functional when productive rearrangements were above 56.7% and as segregating when the standard deviation between donors was above 5%. A statistical classification framework was built to diagnose cytomegalovirus status from the catalog of TCR beta chain sequences. V and J gene assignment, in a later analysis, came from comparing TCR nucleotide sequences with IMGT/GENE-DB human TR gene sequences. In a later analysis, CDR3 sequences and most-parsimonious VDJ recombination scenarios were assigned using the TCRdist pipeline. In a later analysis, every TCR beta chain was defined by the combination of its CDR3 amino acid sequence and its V-gene family, and reads without a unique V-gene family were dropped. To address suspected cross-contamination and a sequencing artifact, a later analysis removed roughly 640 highly shared, low-generation-probability nucleotide sequences. A later analysis calculated a clonal expansion index for each public chain from normalized within-repertoire ranks of inferred template counts. In a later analysis, generation probabilities were computed using a VDJ recombination model fitted to out-of-frame rearrangements, and the results were checked against IGoR. A later analysis scored TCR-TCR, TCR-HLA and TCR-CMV co-occurrence with hypergeometric tests, applying a repertoire-size bias correction to TCR pairs. To estimate false discovery rates, a later analysis permuted the HLA or CMV assignments 20 times. In a later analysis, co-occurring TCRs were grouped using DBSCAN, with TCRdist sequence similarity added in when clustering inside HLA-allele-positive subsets. Repertoires with fewer than 30,000 or more than 120,000 public chains, plus five repertoires with anomalous nucleotide sharing, were excluded from co-occurrence clustering. Entries here come from immuneACCESS through TCRdb and include only in-frame sequences with V and J called. Some clones fail to appear in such tables; in the studies checked, an unresolved V gene covers under half of the shortfall, and the cause of the remainder is unknown. V and J calls plus clone size are reproduced from that table; the DNA served to infer D and trimming. Here the sample has approximately 190,000 clones; roughly 80% occur a single time. Roughly 0.73% of the sample is held by the ten biggest clonotypes.

Study-level results and caveats: According to a later analysis, TCR association rates differed among HLA loci, with DRB1 alleles showing the most associated TCRs and HLA-C alleles showing the fewest. Broadly in line with IMGT annotations, most TCR beta V segments showed up in productive rearrangements about 90% or about 30% of the time in an earlier analysis of roughly 590 of the donors. V-gene and J-gene trimming of TCR beta chains was associated with a missense DCLRE1C variant in a later genetic analysis, and the association was replicated in an independent cohort. The authors suggested that the approach could potentially be extended to other disease states and immunological phenotypes. Because the 87-base-pair reads could not distinguish some IMGT-functional V segments, including TRBV6-2 and TRBV6-3, those segments were excluded. In a later analysis, most CMV-associated TCR beta chains were found to appear HLA-restricted, with HLA associations seemingly driven largely by CMV exposure. The study gave a list of about 170 TCR beta chains associated with cytomegalovirus. A further reported finding was that TCR beta sequences accurately predicted the HLA-A and HLA-B alleles for most subjects in the first cohort. This cohort had only TCR beta chains sequenced, and the lack of alpha or paired-chain data limited which features could be detected. When HLA alleles, especially DR and DQ, strongly co-occurred, TCR associations were difficult to assign to individual alleles. Immune exposure information for the cohort was limited to CMV serostatus. Specific HLA alleles were associated with around 18,000 TCR beta sequences at a false discovery rate of 0.05 in a later analysis. In both the original and validation cohorts, the classifier was reported to diagnose cytomegalovirus status with high specificity and sensitivity. According to a later analysis, parvovirus B19, influenza, CMV and Epstein-Barr virus appeared linked to several top co-occurrence clusters. Presence/absence analyses assumed roughly uniform sequencing depth across donors, an assumption that may not hold. While some public TCRs were present in many individuals, most TCR sequences turned up only very rarely across donors. A group of highly shared sequence variants was considered likely to be a technical artifact of the sequencing pipeline. Linkage disequilibrium might explain the correlated functional status among segregating V segments, but an unknown experimental factor could not be ruled out. Compared with equally common non-associated chains, HLA-associated TCR beta chains in a later analysis were more clonally expanded and had lower generation probabilities. HLA typing was unavailable for some donors at each locus, so association tests used only the typed subset. In vitro tests confirmed that a few of the cytomegalovirus-associated TCR beta chains recognize cytomegalovirus antigens. According to a later genetic analysis, donors in an Asian-associated ancestry cluster had fewer N-insertions in productive TCRs than the roughly 670-donor mean. About 17 rarely observed V segments, including chromosome 9 orphons, were excluded from the earlier analysis of 550 to 700 of the donors because counts were too low.

Based on the germline V gene (reference sequence), the CDR1 and CDR2 sequences are LNHNV and YYDKDF. The cysteine opens and the phenylalanine closes a CDR3 of 15 amino acids. The entry retains the CDR3 DNA only, 45 bases that are in frame from base 1. V lost 3 bases and J lost 1 base, and the count of bases not matched to a germline gene is 2. The cohort consisted of 650 to 850 healthy bone marrow donors. Cohort members were all nominally healthy when sampled, although unrecorded immune exposures were likely present. The donor was CMV seronegative and belonged to the group of roughly 330 seronegative cohort members. Each donor provided a peripheral blood sample, and peripheral blood mononuclear cells were used for TCR beta sequencing. Genomic DNA extraction from the blood cell samples was performed with the Qiagen DNeasy Blood Extraction Kit. In regard to this clone: This clone's antigen is unknown. One base away there is no much larger clone; base qualities are not given.

This clonotype was sampled from a woman aged 18-29 years in good health and CMV-seronegative. Sequencing was carried out using PBMCs. The chain is encoded by TRBV15 joined to TRBJ1-5; TRBD1 matches 8 bases in the middle. The CDR3 reads as follows: CATSRQGASNQPQHF. The DNA sequence is as follows: TGTGCCACCAGCAGGCAGGGGGCAAGCAATCAGCCCCAGCATTTT.